Listed below are T cell receptor beta chains from one sample, sequenced in a study of T cell responses to AZD1222 COVID-19 vaccine. Sequencing used immunoSEQ multiplex PCR; TCRdb keeps in-frame clones, though not all of them. The data contain approximately 110,000 clones, 87% of them singletons. Sequences were derived from peripheral blood, sampled 28 days after the second AZD1222 dose. The receptors were gathered from an adult who received the AZD1222 COVID-19 vaccine. Both conserved end residues are part of each CDR3. The D gene is left open where the match is weak. Clone size appears in some rows only: once, few, many, or a class for an expanded clone.

>-|TRBV21-1|-|TRBJ1-2
TGTGCCAGCAGCAAATTATTGGCAGACTTTATGGGCTACACCTTC
CASSKLLADFMGYTF
>-|TRBV4-1|TRBD1|TRBJ2-1
TGCGCCAGCAGCCAAGAGCCCGGGACAGGGATTAATAACAATGAGCAGTTCTTC
CASSQEPGTGINNNEQFF
>-|TRBV28|-|TRBJ2-2
TGTGCCAGCAGCTGGGCCAGGGGTAAGGGCACCGGGGAGCTGTTTTTT
CASSWARGKGTGELFF
>-|TRBV7-2|-|TRBJ2-2
TGTGCCAGCAACCTTGGGGGTCCCGGGGAGCTGTTTTTT
CASNLGGPGELFF
>few|TRBV5-1|TRBD1|TRBJ1-1
TGCGCCAGCAGCCTGGACAGGGCCACTGAAGCTTTCTTT
CASSLDRATEAFF
>-|TRBV19|-|TRBJ2-1
TGTGCCAGTAGTATGGGAACAGGGACTGAGCAGTTCTTC
CASSMGTGTEQFF
>-|TRBV24-1|-|TRBJ2-2
TGTGCCACCAGCGGCGGTTCCACCGGGGAGCTGTTTTTT
CATSGGSTGELFF
>-|TRBV7-9|-|TRBJ1-1
TGTGCCAGCCGAAAAGGGAACACTGAAGCTTTCTTT
CASRKGNTEAFF
>-|TRBV7-3|-|TRBJ2-7
TGTGCCAGCAGCCCCAATAGTCAGGGGGGAAAAGGCGAGCAGTACTTC
CASSPNSQGGKGEQYF
>-|TRBV3-1/TRBV3-2|TRBD1|TRBJ2-6
TGTGCCAGCAGCCAGAGGACAGGGAGCTCTGGGGCCAACGTCCTGACTTTC
CASSQRTGSSGANVLTF
>-|TRBV27|-|TRBJ1-4
TGTGCCAGCAGTTTAGGAGTGAAAAATGAAAAACTGTTTTTT
CASSLGVKNEKLFF
>-|TRBV25-1|TRBD1|TRBJ1-1
TGTGCCAGCAGTGAAGAAACGCAGGGGGTTATGGCGAACACTGAAGCTTTCTTT
CASSEETQGVMANTEAFF
>few|TRBV7-9|TRBD2|TRBJ2-5
TGTGCCAGCAGCTTGGGACTAGCGGGAGTCCCTCAAGAGACCCAGTACTTC
CASSLGLAGVPQETQYF
>-|TRBV30|-|TRBJ1-2
TGTGCCTGGCAAGGTGAATCGGACGAAGGAAGGTTC
CAWQGESDEGRF
>few|TRBV5-5|TRBD2|TRBJ2-5
TGTGCCAGCAGCTTGGTTGCGGGAGGGGGCCTTCAAGAGACCCAGTACTTC
CASSLVAGGGLQETQYF
>-|TRBV3-1/TRBV3-2|-|TRBJ2-1
TGTGCCAGCAGCCTACAGCTATACAATGAGCAGTTCTTC
CASSLQLYNEQFF
>-|TRBV7-9|TRBD1|TRBJ1-5
TGTGCCAGCAGCTCTAACCGGGACAGGGTGAATCAGCCCCAGCATTTT
CASSSNRDRVNQPQHF
>-|TRBV5-4|-|TRBJ1-6
TGTGCCAGCAGCTTGAGTCAGGTGGCCGGTAATTCACCCCTCCACTTT
CASSLSQVAGNSPLHF
>-|TRBV15|-|TRBJ2-7
TGTGCCACCAGCAGAGTCGGTGCCGAGCAGTACTTC
CATSRVGAEQYF
>-|TRBV30|TRBD1|TRBJ1-5
TGTGCCTGGAGTAACGGACAGGGGGCGAATCAGCCCCAGCATTTT
CAWSNGQGANQPQHF
>-|TRBV7-8|TRBD2|TRBJ2-3
TGTGCCAGCAGCTCCCCTCTGATAGCGGGAGTGCCAGATACGCAGTATTTT
CASSSPLIAGVPDTQYF
>-|TRBV2|TRBD1|TRBJ1-5
TGTGCCAGCAGCGCTTCGACAGGGGACAATCAGCCCCAGCATTTT
CASSASTGDNQPQHF
>few|TRBV16|TRBD1|TRBJ1-2
TGTGCCAGCAGCCGTCCCGGACAGGGGGCAGGATACACCTTC
CASSRPGQGAGYTF
>-|TRBV10-3|-|TRBJ2-5
TGTGCCATCAGTGAGTCGTTGGCGAATCAAGAGACCCAGTACTTC
CAISESLANQETQYF
>-|TRBV27|-|TRBJ2-7
TGTGCCAGCAGTTTGGGTCACGAGCAGTACTTC
CASSLGHEQYF
>-|TRBV28|-|TRBJ2-1
TGTGCCACCACCACAGGGAATGAGCAGTTCTTC
CATTTGNEQFF
>-|TRBV28|-|TRBJ1-2
TGTGCCAGCAGCGGAGGGACGGAGATCTATGGCTACACCTTC
CASSGGTEIYGYTF
>-|TRBV5-1|-|TRBJ2-2
TGCGCCAGCAGCTTGATTGTCGGGGAGCTGTTTTTT
CASSLIVGELFF
>-|TRBV18|-|TRBJ1-2
TGTGCCAGCTCACCTATGACCGGGACTCACGATGGCTACACCTTC
CASSPMTGTHDGYTF
>-|TRBV12-5|TRBD1|TRBJ1-2
TGTGCTAGTGGTTCCACTACCCCGGACAGGTACTATGGCTACACCTTC
CASGSTTPDRYYGYTF
>-|TRBV28|TRBD1|TRBJ1-2
TGTGCCAGCAGTTATTACCCGGGACAGGGGGACTATGGCTACACCTTC
CASSYYPGQGDYGYTF
>-|TRBV4-2|-|TRBJ1-1
TGTGCCAGCAGCCCTATACAGAAGATGAACACTGAAGCTTTCTTT
CASSPIQKMNTEAFF
>once|TRBV11-3|-|TRBJ2-7
TGTGCCAGCAGCTCGGGGTCAGGGGCGCGGGAGCAGTACTTC
CASSSGSGAREQYF
>-|TRBV3-1/TRBV3-2|-|TRBJ2-1
TGTGCCAGCACTGGGTGGTACAATGAGCAGTTCTTC
CASTGWYNEQFF
>-|TRBV5-1|-|TRBJ2-3
TGCGCCAGCAGCTTCACAGATACGCAGTATTTT
CASSFTDTQYF
>-|TRBV27|-|TRBJ1-4
TGTGCCAGCAGTTTTCGGGCAGGAACTAATGAAAAACTGTTTTTT
CASSFRAGTNEKLFF
>-|TRBV20-1|-|TRBJ1-5
TGCAGTGCTAGTAAACAGGGACTTTTTTTGGAGCCCCAGCATTTT
CSASKQGLFLEPQHF
>-|TRBV7-8|-|TRBJ1-1
TGTGCCAGCAGCTCGTCACGAGCTGAAGCTTTCTTT
CASSSSRAEAFF
>-|TRBV7-8|TRBD2|TRBJ2-7
TGTGCCAGCAGCTCACCGCTTAGCGGGAGGATGGTTGAGCAGTACTTC
CASSSPLSGRMVEQYF
>-|TRBV18|TRBD1|TRBJ1-1
TGTGCCAGCTCAGCCGACAGGGGGAACACTGAAGCTTTCTTT
CASSADRGNTEAFF
>-|TRBV5-1|TRBD2|TRBJ2-5
TGCGCCAGCAGCTTGGTCCTGACTAGCGGGATTAGAGGACAAGAGACCCAGTACTTC
CASSLVLTSGIRGQETQYF
>-|TRBV19|TRBD2|TRBJ2-2
TGTGCCAGTAGTATAGAGGGAGCGGGGGCGAACACCGGGGAGCTGTTTTTT
CASSIEGAGANTGELFF
>-|TRBV19|TRBD1|TRBJ2-7
TGTGCCAGTAGTATCTCCCGACAGGGGCTGTACGAGCAGTACTTC
CASSISRQGLYEQYF
>-|TRBV4-3|TRBD1|TRBJ1-1
TGCGCCAGCAGCCAAGAGGTACAGGGGCCACGAGCTACTTTCTTT
CASSQEVQGPRATFF
>-|TRBV18|-|TRBJ1-1
TGTGCCAGCTCACCCAACGGGGGCACTGAAGCTTTCTTT
CASSPNGGTEAFF
>-|TRBV6-1|-|TRBJ2-7
TGTGCCAGCAGTGACCGTGGACGCGTCCCTTCCTACGAGCAGTACTTC
CASSDRGRVPSYEQYF
>-|TRBV6-4|-|TRBJ2-1
TGTGCCAGCAGCGTCGGACAGAGCTCCTACAATGAGCAGTTCTTC
CASSVGQSSYNEQFF